This TCR beta chain was profiled in a study of shared clonotypes between healthy human individuals. General study points: Naive CD4 clonotype sharing across a few donors was around 5.5%. Rarefaction demonstrated incomplete sorted-subset sequencing despite large depth.

In germline, CDR1 is MNHEY, CDR2 SMNVEV (reference sequence). This CDR3 contains 14 residues. After removal of 5 bases from V and 15 bases from J, the junction contained 14 bases not matched to a gene. Concerning this clone: Its antigen remains unknown.

Profiling relied on immunoSEQ multiplex PCR, and the TCRdb table lists in-frame clones only, not all of them. The table includes around 2.1 million clones, about 93% detected once. Terminally differentiated effector memory CD45RA+ cells were excluded by CCR7 positive selection of CD45RO-negative cells. Every donor, a Caucasian adult, lived in Nashville, Tennessee. This TCR was sampled from a man between 18 and 29 years old in good health. Some clones in this sample may be carry-over from other donors' samples. Sequenced input: naive CD8+ T cells from PBMCs. The rearrangement links TRBV27 to TRBJ2-1; 9 nucleotides agree with TRBD2. The CDR3 sequence: CASSPGTSKDIPFF. The CDR3, as DNA: TGTGCCAGCAGTCCCGGGACTAGCAAGGATATTCCGTTCTTC.